One sample yielded the 27 T cell receptor beta chains listed below, sequenced in a study of T cell repertoires in cytomegalovirus infection. TCRdb passed the reads through MiXCR, listing each CDR3 protein once. The table lists hundreds of thousands of distinct CDR3 sequences, roughly 24% of them singletons. The sequencing sample was made of CD8+ T cells from PBMCs. The receptors were gathered from a human donor in good health (CMV status not recorded). Some clones in this sample may be carry-over from other donors' samples.

This clonotype was counted a few times. This rearrangement joins TRBV7-6 to TRBJ2-1, with D unclear. Germline CDR1 is SGHVS and CDR2 is FNYEAQ. V gave up 1 base and J gave up 5 bases, with 12 bases separating them. This CDR3 contains 15 residues. CDR3 residues: CASSLVTLGDNEQFF. CDR3 DNA sequence: TGTGCCAGCAGCTTAGTCACCCTCGGAGACAATGAGCAGTTCTTC.

This clonotype was seen more than once but under ten times. CDR3 sequence: CASTSQQFGQVRTEQYV. CDR3 DNA sequence: TGTGCAAGCACATCCCAGCAGTTTGGGCAGGTGAGGACTGAGCAGTACGTC. V gene TRBV28 combines with J gene TRBJ2-7, with TRBD2 as a possible D gene (5 bases). Per the germline V gene, CDR1 is MDHEN and CDR2 is SYDVKM. This CDR3 region has 17 residues.

This clonotype was detected a few times. The genes are TRBV19 and TRBJ1-1; D remains ambiguous. The CDR3 is 16 residues long. V lost 5 bases and J lost 1, with 17 bases in between. Germline CDR1 reads LNHDA; CDR2 reads SQIVND (reference sequence). CDR3 in DNA: TGTGCCAGTAGTGTTCGGTTTTGGGCCCCGAACACTGAAGCTTTCTTT. Protein product: CASSVRFWAPNTEAFF. Full variable domain (rest looked up from reference TRBV19 and TRBJ1-1): DGGITQSPKYLFRKEGQNVTLSCEQNLNHDAMYWYRQDPGQGLRLIYYSQIVNDFQKGDIAEGYSVSREKKESFPLTVTSAQKNPTAFYLCASSVRFWAPNTEAFFGQGTRLTVV.

This clonotype has at least ten counts. V gene TRBV7-9 combines with J gene TRBJ2-5; 10 bases map to TRBD2. Germline V gives CDR1 SEHNR, CDR2 FQNEAQ (reference sequence). This CDR3 comprises 16 residues. The junction had 9 bases not matched to a gene; V was cut back by 7 bases and J by 1 base. The chain's CDR3 is CASIPLAGGRQETQYF. CDR3 nucleotides: TGTGCCAGCATCCCATTAGCGGGGGGCCGCCAAGAGACCCAGTACTTC.

This clonotype was picked up many times. This sequence joins TRBV7-2 and TRBJ2-5; D gene ambiguous. CDR1 is SGHTA, CDR2 FQGNSA, per germline. Between the trimmed V and J ends, which lost 1 base and 3 bases, there was a span of 6 bases. The length of the CDR3 is 13 residues. CDR3 sequence: CASSLVFEETQYF. The CDR3 DNA reads as TGTGCCAGCAGCTTAGTTTTCGAAGAGACCCAGTACTTC. Complete variable domain (other parts from reference TRBV7-2 and TRBJ2-5): GAGVSQSPSNKVTEKGKDVELRCDPISGHTALYWYRQSLGQGLEFLIYFQGNSAPDKSGLPSDRFSAERTGGSVSTLTIQRTQQEDSAVYLCASSLVFEETQYFGPGTRLLVL.

The CDR3 sequence: CASVDYEQYF. For the CDR3, the DNA is TGTGCCAGCGTCGACTACGAGCAGTACTTC. The rearrangement links TRBV12-3 or TRBV12-4 to TRBJ2-7; D gene ambiguous. The CDR3 totals 10 residues. Trimming left V 8 bases short and J 3 bases short, with 5 bases between.

This clonotype was detected a few times. The V gene is TRBV12-3 or TRBV12-4, the J gene TRBJ1-4; D is uncertain. This CDR3 is built from 15 residues. Between the trimmed V and J ends, which lost 3 bases and 3 bases, there was a span of 11 bases. The CDR3 here is CASSFGRPPNEKLFF. In DNA, the CDR3 is TGTGCCAGCAGTTTTGGTCGTCCCCCTAATGAAAAACTGTTTTTT.

In the case of this clonotype: A much more abundant neighbour one base away suggests this may be a read error. V gene TRBV7-2 combines with J gene TRBJ2-4; TRBD2 aligns across 14 bases. The CDR3 covers 19 residues. J lost 0 bases, V lost 4 bases, and 8 bases had no gene match. Germline CDR1 reads SGHTA; CDR2 reads FQGNSA. The CDR3 DNA reads TGTGCCAGCAGCTCCTTAGGGACTAGCGGGGGCCTAGCCAAAAACATTCAGTACTTC. Encoded protein: CASSSLGTSGGLAKNIQYF.

The gene calls are TRBV7-9 and TRBJ2-2; 8 bases match TRBD2. The junction had 8 bases not matched to a gene; V was cut back by 4 bases and J by 4 bases. This CDR3 region has 16 residues. Germline V gene sequence: CDR1 SEHNR, CDR2 FQNEAQ (reference sequence). The CDR3 coding sequence is TGTGCCAGCAGCTCCTTCGGGGGGGCGGCCACCGGGGAGCTGTTTTTT. Translating it yields CASSSFGGAATGELFF.

This clonotype has more than one count but fewer than ten. The V gene is TRBV29-1, the J gene TRBJ1-2; perhaps TRBD1 as D (5 bases). This CDR3 spans 11 amino acids. Germline V gene lookup returns CDR1 SQVTM and CDR2 ANQGSEA. Trimming stripped 4 bases from V and 7 bases from J, with 10 bases between. The CDR3 here is CSVARDGGYTF. The CDR3 nucleotides read TGCAGCGTTGCTCGGGACGGTGGCTACACCTTC.

At least ten counts were recorded for this clonotype. This sequence joins TRBV7-9 and TRBJ1-1; perhaps TRBD1 as D (6 bases). CDR3 size: 15 residues. The V end lost 3 bases, the J end lost 4 bases, and 15 bases lay between the germline ends. Germline values: CDR1 SEHNR, CDR2 FQNEAQ (reference sequence). The CDR3 loop is CASSLKTGVLTEAFF. CDR3 bases: TGTGCCAGCAGCTTGAAGACAGGTGTCCTCACTGAAGCTTTCTTT.

This clonotype showed up just a few times. This rearrangement joins TRBV12-3 or TRBV12-4 to TRBJ1-5, with no clear D. The V end was cut by 3 bases, the J end by 1 base, with 7 bases between. The CDR3 spans 14 residues. In nucleotides, the CDR3 is TGTGCCAGCAGTTTCGTCTTGAGCAATCAGCCCCAGCATTTT. The encoded protein is CASSFVLSNQPQHF.

This clonotype was detected many times. The chain joins TRBV7-9 to TRBJ2-1; tentative D call: TRBD2 (6 bases). V lost 5 bases to trimming and J lost 0 bases, with 11 bases between them. Germline V gene lookup returns CDR1 SEHNR and CDR2 FQNEAQ (reference sequence). The CDR3 is made up of 15 amino acids. The CDR3 DNA follows: TGTGCCAGCAGCCTCGCTAGCGCCTCCTACAATGAGCAGTTCTTC. Amino acids: CASSLASASYNEQFF.

This clonotype showed up many times. V and J are TRBV27 and TRBJ1-2, with a weak D call TRBD1 (5 bases). V lost 6 bases and J lost 4, with 15 bases in between. Germline V gene lookup returns CDR1 MNHEY and CDR2 SMNVEV (reference sequence). The CDR3 sequence is 14 residues long. CDR3 DNA: TGTGCCAGCAGAAATGCCCGGGGGGGCTATGGCTACACCTTC. It specifies CASRNARGGYGYTF.

V is TRBV28 and J is TRBJ1-2; D perhaps matches TRBD1 (5 bases). Germline V gives CDR1 MDHEN, CDR2 SYDVKM. V was shortened by 6 bases and J by 3 bases, with 17 bases between the two germline ends. The CDR3 is 15 residues long. The CDR3 loop is CASSLREKGHYGYTF. DNA of the CDR3: TGTGCCAGCAGCCTTCGGGAGAAGGGACACTATGGCTACACCTTC.

This clonotype was seen at least ten times. J is TRBJ2-5 and V is TRBV7-6; 10 positions match TRBD2. Germline lookup yields CDR1 SGHVS and CDR2 FNYEAQ. V trimming: 2 bases; J trimming: 1 base; junction bases outside the gene matches: 7. This CDR3 has 17 residues. CDR3 in DNA: TGTGCCAGCAGCTTAACCCCGCTAGCGGGGGCCCAAGAGACCCAGTACTTC. Its protein product is CASSLTPLAGAQETQYF.

The rearrangement joins TRBV18 to TRBJ1-5; no reliable D call. The V end was cut by 3 bases, the J end by 6 bases, with 12 bases between. The germline CDR1 and CDR2 sequences are KGHSH and LQKENI. This CDR3 is 14 amino acids long. The CDR3, as DNA: TGTGCCAGCTCACCCCCGGTTCGGGGTCAGCCCCAGCATTTT. Translation: CASSPPVRGQPQHF.

The chain uses TRBV28 and TRBJ1-2; 8 positions agree with TRBD1. Germline CDR1 is MDHEN and CDR2 is SYDVKM. CDR3 length equals 14 residues. With V trimmed by 2 bases and J by 6 bases, 5 bases remained unmatched. CDR3 amino acids: CASSLVSGGNGYTF. CDR3 nucleotide sequence: TGTGCCAGCAGTTTAGTGTCAGGGGGCAATGGCTACACCTTC.

This clonotype was seen a few times. This chain links TRBV5-1 with TRBJ2-1; 7 nucleotides align to TRBD2. The CDR3 is 14 amino acids. Germline V CDR1 and CDR2: SGHRS, YFSETQ. The ends lost 4 bases at V and 4 bases at J; junction bases unmatched: 5. The CDR3 DNA reads TGCGCCAGCAGCCTGAGCGGGATGTACAATGAGCAGTTCTTC. It yields the protein CASSLSGMYNEQFF. The full variable domain, with the rest looked up from reference TRBV5-1 and TRBJ2-1, is KAGVTQTPRYLIKTRGQQVTLSCSPISGHRSVSWYQQTPGQGLQFLFEYFSETQRNKGNFPGRFSGRQFSNSRSEMNVSTLELGDSALYLCASSLSGMYNEQFFGPGTRLTVL.

This clonotype was seen a few times. The chain employs TRBV29-1 and TRBJ2-7; D is ambiguous. V shed 4 bases and J shed 0 bases, with 10 bases lying between them. Germline CDR1 is SQVTM and CDR2 is ANQGSEA. The CDR3 contains 13 residues. The CDR3 spells CSVVRPSSYEQYF. CDR3 nucleotides: TGCAGCGTTGTACGGCCTAGCTCCTACGAGCAGTACTTC.

This clonotype was observed at least ten times. This sequence joins TRBV7-9 and TRBJ2-7; 8 nucleotides agree with TRBD2. The CDR3 is made up of 16 amino acids. Germline trimming cut 5 bases from V and 2 bases from J; bases unmatched to any gene: 11. Germline V gene lookup returns CDR1 SEHNR and CDR2 FQNEAQ (reference sequence). The CDR3 DNA sequence: TGTGCCAGCAGCCTCGGGGGGGCAGGGAATCCCTACGAGCAGTACTTC. Its protein product is CASSLGGAGNPYEQYF.

This clonotype came up many times. This chain joins TRBV7-6 and TRBJ2-3; 7 bases agree with TRBD2. The trim removed 4 bases at V and 0 bases at J, leaving 7 bases unmatched. Germline V CDR1 and CDR2: SGHVS, FNYEAQ. This CDR3 has 16 amino acids. In DNA form, the CDR3 reads TGTGCCAGCAGCTCCCGGGGGAGGGAGAGCACAGATACGCAGTATTTT. The encoded protein is CASSSRGRESTDTQYF.

This clonotype has more than one count but fewer than ten. The J gene is TRBJ2-1, the V gene TRBV5-5; D is tentatively TRBD1 or TRBD2 (5 bases each). There are 15 residues in the CDR3. V lost 4 bases, J lost 2 bases, and 13 bases lay in between. CDR1 is SGHKS, CDR2 YYEKEE, per germline (reference sequence). The CDR3 DNA follows: TGTGCCAGCAGCAAGGGACGGAACACCTACAATGAGCAGTTCTTC. Translated: CASSKGRNTYNEQFF.

This clonotype was recorded at least ten times. The chain recombines TRBV11-2 with TRBJ2-5; a possible D gene is TRBD1 (5 bases). V lost 2 bases and J 5 bases, leaving 12 bases between the germline ends. CDR1 SGHAT and CDR2 FQNNGV come from the germline V gene. This CDR3 is 14 amino acids long. The CDR3: CASSLLQGGETQYF. The CDR3 DNA reads as TGTGCCAGCAGCTTACTCCAGGGTGGGGAGACCCAGTACTTC.

Only a few counts were recorded for this clonotype. This rearrangement joins TRBV7-9 to TRBJ1-5, with D possibly TRBD1 on 6 matching bases. The V end was cut by 4 bases, the J end by 0 bases, with 16 bases between. Per the germline V gene, CDR1 is SEHNR and CDR2 is FQNEAQ (reference sequence). This CDR3 region has 17 residues. The DNA for the CDR3 is TGTGCCAGCAGCTCCACCCCGGACAGCCATAGCAATCAGCCCCAGCATTTT. Residues: CASSSTPDSHSNQPQHF.

This clonotype has ten or more counts. The chain couples TRBV12-3 or TRBV12-4 to TRBJ2-1; possible D gene TRBD1, 6 bases. The length of the CDR3 is 14 residues. Trimming cost V 7 bases and J 3 bases, with 13 bases left between them. CDR3: CASILGTSYNEQFF. CDR3 coding DNA: TGTGCCAGCATCCTCGGGACAAGCTACAATGAGCAGTTCTTC.

This sequence joins TRBV15 and TRBJ2-7; possibly TRBD1 for D (5 bases). The ends were cut back, 4 bases at V and 7 bases at J, with 17 bases in the middle. The CDR3 covers 14 residues. Germline CDR1 reads LNHNV; CDR2 reads YYDKDF (reference sequence). CDR3 nucleotides: TGTGCCACCAGCACCGTAATGGGGCCGTCGGAGCAGTACGTC. Translating it yields CATSTVMGPSEQYV.